The entry below describes one T cell receptor beta chain. Its antigen is still unknown. It has no much larger one-base neighbor in the sample; base qualities were not kept. High-throughput TCR beta sequencing profiled peripheral blood CD8+ and CD4+ T cells from healthy donors, Susac syndrome patients and multiple sclerosis patients. Healthy donors were included as age- and sex-matched controls. Bulk CD8+ and CD4+ T cells were purified magnetically by negative isolation, whereas CD8+ TEMRA cells were enriched by FACS. Blood was drawn into EDTA tubes, processed within 24 hours, and PBMCs were isolated by density gradient centrifugation. PBMCs intended for TCR sequencing were frozen in liquid nitrogen and were later thawed in a 37 degrees C water bath. The sorted or isolated CD4+, CD8+ and CD8+ TEMRA cells reached a purity of at least 90%. The sample originates from a study of CD8 T cells in Susac syndrome (dated by TCRdb to the late 2010s). Study-wide context: Whether CD8+ T cell activation and differentiation in Susac syndrome was antigen driven was tested using repertoire sequencing. Overall study outcomes, separate from this receptor: The number of individuals in the TCR sequencing and HLA analysis was acknowledged as relatively small.

RNA was extracted using the RNeasy kit, and roughly 0.45 to 1 microgram was reverse transcribed with random hexamers. The immunoSEQ multiplex PCR assay, which covers 54 Vbeta and 13 Jbeta segments, was used to amplify TCR beta CDR3 regions. PCR amplification bias was corrected by using a synthetic template baseline for primer optimization and computational correction. The original methods were these. Only productive sequences were kept, with reads annotated to V, D and J genes according to IMGT and analyzed in immunoSEQ Analyzer. Clonality was calculated as one minus the Shannon entropy normalized by log2 of the number of productive unique sequences. For each patient and control, public and private clones were evaluated among the 100 most prevalent clones. Clones were defined as Susac-specific when absent from the healthy and MS cohorts, from about 1,100 published viral clones and from other ImmuneACCESS disease sequences. TCRdb trimmed public reads at Q25 via fastp, called clones via MiXCR and kept in-frame beta chains. Rows merge per CDR3 protein into single entries with the most common DNA and genes. TCRdb's processing, not the authors' own work, is the source of the V and J calls. The sample includes 100,000 to 150,000 distinct CDR3 sequences, with around 95% observed a single time. Jointly, the top ten make up roughly 0.091% of the sample.

This clonotype originated in a human donor in good health. Sequenced input: CD4+ T cells from PBMCs.

The CDR3 region: CASSGTGFTEAFF. The DNA sequence follows: TGTGCCAGTAGCGGTACAGGGTTCACTGAAGCTTTCTTT. Recombination joined TRBV7-9 with TRBJ1-1; TRBD1 is perhaps the D gene, given 6 matching bases. The CDR3, from cysteine to phenylalanine, totals 13 residues. The entry retains the CDR3 DNA only, 39 bases that are in frame from base 1. Trimming removed 9 bases from V and 4 bases from J, leaving 15 bases between the germline ends. CDR1 and CDR2 are read off the germline V gene (reference sequence) as SEHNR and FQNEAQ.